These 20 T cell receptor beta chains were all obtained from the same sample, sequenced in a study of shared clonotypes between healthy human individuals. The data were produced by immunoSEQ multiplex PCR, yet TCRdb's version contains in-frame clones alone and is incomplete. The sample carries approximately 1.4 million clones, 95% to 99% recorded once. The sample taken for sequencing was naive CD4+ T cells sorted from blood. The subset here: CD45RA+ positively selected. The receptors derive from a man between 25 and 39 years old in good health.

The V and J genes are TRBV28 and TRBJ2-1, with 9 bases that match TRBD2. After removal of 3 bases from V and 3 bases from J, the junction contained 9 bases not matched to a gene. This CDR3 has 17 amino acids. Germline lookup yields CDR1 MDHEN and CDR2 SYDVKM. CDR3 amino acids: CASSLSGSGSGYNEQFF. The CDR3 coding sequence is TGTGCCAGCAGTTTGAGCGGTAGCGGGAGCGGCTACAATGAGCAGTTCTTC.

The chain couples TRBV28 to TRBJ1-5; tentative D call: TRBD1 (5 bases). Germline V gene sequence: CDR1 MDHEN, CDR2 SYDVKM. Trimming took off 2 bases at V and 4 bases at J, with 18 bases between the two ends. The CDR3 length is 17 residues. The CDR3 DNA sequence: TGTGCCAGCAGTTTAACAGAGCCAGCTAGGGGAAATCAGCCCCAGCATTTT. Amino acid sequence: CASSLTEPARGNQPQHF.

The chain carries TRBV5-5 and TRBJ2-2; D is possibly TRBD1 (5 bases). This CDR3 region has 16 residues. Between the trimmed V and J ends, which lost 6 bases and 2 bases, there was a span of 17 bases. Looked up from germline, CDR1 is SGHKS and CDR2 is YYEKEE (reference sequence). In nucleotides, the CDR3 is TGTGCCAGCACCCGACCAGGGAACCCCAACACCGGGGAGCTGTTTTTT. This encodes CASTRPGNPNTGELFF.

The chain employs TRBV9 and TRBJ2-7, with 8 bases aligning to TRBD2. Germline CDR1 reads SGDLS; CDR2 reads YYNGEE. J was trimmed by 2 bases and V by 0 bases; bases with no gene match: 4. CDR3 length: 15 residues. The CDR3 region has the DNA TGTGCCAGCAGCGTAGGCGTAGCGGGACCCTACGAGCAGTACTTC. Translated: CASSVGVAGPYEQYF. The full variable domain, with the rest looked up from reference TRBV9 and TRBJ2-7, is DSGVTQTPKHLITATGQRVTLRCSPRSGDLSVYWYQQSLDQGLQFLIQYYNGEERAKGNILERFSAQQFPDLHSELNLSSLELGDSALYFCASSVGVAGPYEQYFGPGTRLTVT.

The rearrangement joins TRBV2 to TRBJ2-2; D not certain. Trimming left V 2 bases short and J 4 bases short, with 14 bases between. CDR3 length equals 16 residues. Germline V gene sequence: CDR1 SNHLY, CDR2 FYNNEI. The CDR3 here is CASSEQLVRITGELFF. The CDR3 DNA sequence: TGTGCCAGCAGTGAACAGTTGGTCAGGATCACCGGGGAGCTGTTTTTT. Supplemented by reference TRBV2 and TRBJ2-2, the full variable domain reads EPEVTQTPSHQVTQMGQEVILRCVPISNHLYFYWYRQILGQKVEFLVSFYNNEISEKSEIFDDQFSVERPDGSNFTLKIRSTKLEDSAMYFCASSEQLVRITGELFFGEGSRLTVL.

The chain links TRBV7-9 to TRBJ1-4; D unclear. Trimming stripped 1 base from V and 14 bases from J, with 20 bases between. The CDR3 spans 15 residues. Germline-derived CDR1 and CDR2 are SEHNR and FQNEAQ (reference sequence). This CDR3 reads CASSLGKAPLTALFF. The DNA of the CDR3 is TGTGCCAGCAGCTTAGGGAAGGCACCGCTAACAGCCCTGTTTTTT.

The chain couples TRBV28 to TRBJ1-2, with D maybe TRBD1 (6 bases). This CDR3 is built from 17 residues. The germline V gene has CDR1 MDHEN and CDR2 SYDVKM. V was clipped by 4 bases and J by 2 bases, with 20 bases between them. Written as DNA, the CDR3 is TGTGCCAGCAGTTCCGGTTTCGCGTCCAGGGGCAACTATGGCTACACCTTC. Translated: CASSSGFASRGNYGYTF.

The chain joins TRBV28 to TRBJ1-5; D not resolved. The CDR3 has 14 residues. Germline loops: CDR1 MDHEN, CDR2 SYDVKM. Trimming shortened V by 4 bases and J by 5 bases, and 12 bases separated the two germline ends. This CDR3 reads CASSSLLYDQPQHF. In DNA form, the CDR3 reads TGTGCCAGCAGTTCCCTCTTATACGATCAGCCCCAGCATTTT.

The chain carries TRBV11-2 and TRBJ1-4; 8 nucleotides line up with TRBD1. V lost 4 bases, J lost 7 bases, and 8 bases stayed unmatched. CDR1 SGHAT and CDR2 FQNNGV come from the germline V gene. The CDR3 spans 15 residues. The CDR3 DNA follows: TGTGCCAGCAGCTACGACAGGGGAGACGGTGAAAAACTGTTTTTT. As protein: CASSYDRGDGEKLFF. Supplemented by reference TRBV11-2 and TRBJ1-4, the full variable domain reads EAGVAQSPRYKIIEKRQSVAFWCNPISGHATLYWYQQILGQGPKLLIQFQNNGVVDDSQLPKDRFSAERLKGVDSTLKIQPAKLEDSAVYLCASSYDRGDGEKLFFGSGTQLSVL.

As regards this clone: This sample includes further DNA sequences coding for the same CDR3. The J gene is TRBJ2-5, the V gene TRBV29-1; possibly TRBD1 for D (6 bases). Germline V lookup: CDR1 SQVTM, CDR2 ANQGSEA. This CDR3 contains 11 residues. Between the trimmed V and J ends, which lost 7 bases and 5 bases, there was a span of 11 bases. This chain's CDR3 is CSATGLETQYF. The CDR3 nucleotides are TGCAGCGCTACAGGGTTGGAGACCCAGTACTTC.

The rearrangement joins TRBV7-2 to TRBJ2-1; D is uncertain. Germline-derived CDR1 and CDR2 are SGHTA and FQGNSA. The germline V and J ends were trimmed by 2 bases and 5 bases, with 10 bases remaining between them. This CDR3 is built from 14 residues. The CDR3 nucleotides are TGTGCCAGCAGCTTAACTCGAACAGACAATGAGCAGTTCTTC. Its protein is CASSLTRTDNEQFF.

The chain couples TRBV28 to TRBJ2-2; D is ambiguous. The ends were cut back, 7 bases at V and 2 bases at J, with 17 bases in the middle. This CDR3 spans 16 amino acids. CDR1 MDHEN and CDR2 SYDVKM come from the germline V gene. The CDR3: CASMRGYMGNTGELFF. CDR3 in DNA: TGTGCCAGCATGCGTGGGTACATGGGAAACACCGGGGAGCTGTTTTTT.

This chain links TRBV18 with TRBJ1-1; D not resolved. The CDR3 totals 19 residues. Germline CDR1 reads KGHSH; CDR2 reads LQKENI. V was pared by 4 bases and J by 1 base, with 25 bases between. CDR3 nucleotide sequence: TGTGCCAGCTCACTATTCCACCCGGACTCGGGTTGGGGGAACACTGAAGCTTTCTTT. Its protein product is CASSLFHPDSGWGNTEAFF.

The V call is TRBV5-8, the J call TRBJ1-2; 7 bases line up with TRBD1. V shed 4 bases and J 5 bases; nucleotides not matched to a gene: 8. This CDR3 is built from 14 residues. Germline lookup yields CDR1 SGHTS and CDR2 YDEGEE. In DNA, the CDR3 is TGTGCCAGCAGCCCGGTAGGGGGCGGGTATGGCTACACCTTC. This translates into CASSPVGGGYGYTF.

The chain employs TRBV27 and TRBJ2-1; 12 positions match TRBD2. CDR3 length equals 17 residues. J gave up 4 bases and V 4 bases, and 8 bases lay outside the gene matches. Germline V gives CDR1 MNHEY, CDR2 SMNVEV (reference sequence). CDR3 in amino acids: CASSSVASGRGYNEQFF. Written as DNA, the CDR3 is TGTGCCAGCAGTTCCGTGGCTAGCGGGAGGGGTTACAATGAGCAGTTCTTC.

This clone appeared a single time. The rearrangement joins TRBV5-6 to TRBJ1-2; 10 nucleotides align to TRBD1. CDR1 is SGHDT, CDR2 YYEEEE, per germline. The junction had 6 bases not matched to a gene; V was cut back by 4 bases and J by 3 bases. The CDR3 length is 15 residues. This CDR3 is CASSPLGTGDYGYTF. CDR3 DNA sequence: TGTGCCAGCAGCCCCCTGGGGACAGGGGACTATGGCTACACCTTC.

The chain employs TRBV29-1 and TRBJ2-3; D unresolved. Between the trimmed V and J ends, which lost 6 bases and 4 bases, there was a span of 11 bases. The CDR3 is 12 amino acids. Per the germline V gene, CDR1 is SQVTM and CDR2 is ANQGSEA. The CDR3: CSVLRAADTQYF. The DNA for the CDR3 is TGCAGCGTCCTAAGGGCCGCAGATACGCAGTATTTT.

As for this clone: Other DNA sequences in the sample encode the same CDR3. The chain carries TRBV7-3 and TRBJ2-5, with TRBD1 matching 9 bases. V shed 5 bases and J 4 bases; nucleotides not matched to a gene: 2. Germline loops: CDR1 SGHTA, CDR2 FQGTGA. This CDR3 is 13 amino acids long. CDR3 sequence (DNA): TGTGCCAGCAGCCGGGGACAGGGAGAGACCCAGTACTTC. Translation: CASSRGQGETQYF.

V is TRBV2 and J is TRBJ2-2; possible D gene TRBD1, 5 bases. This CDR3 comprises 13 residues. The germline V and J ends were trimmed by 6 bases and 4 bases, with 9 bases remaining between them. Germline values: CDR1 SNHLY, CDR2 FYNNEI. CDR3 sequence reads: CASRGRGTGELFF. DNA for the CDR3: TGTGCCAGCAGGGGTAGGGGCACCGGGGAGCTGTTTTTT. The full variable domain, its missing parts supplied by reference TRBV2 and TRBJ2-2, is EPEVTQTPSHQVTQMGQEVILRCVPISNHLYFYWYRQILGQKVEFLVSFYNNEISEKSEIFDDQFSVERPDGSNFTLKIRSTKLEDSAMYFCASRGRGTGELFFGEGSRLTVL.

The CDR3 region is CASGLVIAPRTNEQFF. The CDR3 nucleotides are TGTGCTAGTGGTTTGGTAATAGCCCCTCGCACCAATGAGCAGTTCTTC. V gene TRBV12-5 combines with J gene TRBJ2-1; D not certain. The CDR3 sequence is 16 residues long. V dropped 0 bases and J dropped 6 bases, with 15 bases sitting between them. Germline V gene data show CDR1 as LGHNT and CDR2 as FRNRAP.